Listed below are T cell receptor beta chains from one sample, sequenced in a study of preoperative IRX-2 immunotherapy in early breast cancer. Sequenced by immunoSEQ multiplex PCR; TCRdb stores in-frame clones only, minus some. Among approximately 27,000 clones listed, approximately 75% were seen once. The source material was lymph node tissue, sampled after IRX-2 immunotherapy. Receptor source: a human donor with breast cancer. Both conserved end residues are part of each CDR3. Each record gives: V gene, J gene, clone size, D gene, CDR3 DNA, CDR3 protein. A D gene is named only where the DNA matches it firmly. Only some rows state a clone size, as once, few, many or a class for expanded clones.

TRBV5-1,TRBJ2-1,-,TRBD1,TGCGCCAGCAGCTTTGGGCAGGGGGCTCAAAATGAGCAGTTCTTC,CASSFGQGAQNEQFF
TRBV19,TRBJ1-4,-,-,TGTGCCAGTTCACCTCCGGGGGCCAGTAATGAAAAACTGTTTTTT,CASSPPGASNEKLFF
TRBV6-8,TRBJ1-4,few,-,TGTGCCAGCAGTTACGGGCCGACAACTAATGAAAAACTGTTTTTT,CASSYGPTTNEKLFF
TRBV12-5,TRBJ2-4,-,-,TGTGCCAGCCGGCCCGGGGGAAACTTAGCCAAAAACATTCAGTACTTC,CASRPGGNLAKNIQYF
TRBV14,TRBJ1-3,-,-,TGTGCCAGCAGCCAGGGTAGCTCTGGAAACACCATATATTTT,CASSQGSSGNTIYF
TRBV6-1,TRBJ2-1,-,-,TGTGCCAGCAGTGAAGCGGGCTTCCCCGGGGATGAGCAGTTCTTC,CASSEAGFPGDEQFF
TRBV5-1,TRBJ2-2,-,TRBD2,TGCGCCAGCAGCTCGTACCCCCGGGGGGGCGGCGGGGAGCTGTTTTTT,CASSSYPRGGGGELFF
TRBV30,TRBJ2-6,-,-,TGTGCCTGGAGTGTGGCCAACGTCCTGACTTTC,CAWSVANVLTF
TRBV18,TRBJ1-3,-,TRBD1,TGTGCCAGCTCATTGCGGACAGGGCGTTCCTCTGGAAACACCATATATTTT,CASSLRTGRSSGNTIYF
TRBV6-8,TRBJ2-6,-,TRBD1,TGTGCCAGCGCCACAGGGGGCTGGTCTGGGGCCAACGTCCTGACTTTC,CASATGGWSGANVLTF
TRBV14,TRBJ1-1,-,-,TGTGCCAGCAGCCAAGTGTTGGGTTACATGAACACTGAAGCTTTCTTT,CASSQVLGYMNTEAFF
TRBV19,TRBJ2-3,-,-,TGTGCCAGTAGTATAGAGACTGAAGGGGCGCAGTATTTT,CASSIETEGAQYF
TRBV6-7,TRBJ1-4,few,-,TGTGCCAGCAGGGACCGGGCAGGTCGGGGAAAACTGTTTTTT,CASRDRAGRGKLFF
TRBV6-8,TRBJ2-7,-,TRBD1,TGTGCCAGCAGTAGAGGACAGGGTTCGAGAGGGGAGCAGTACTTC,CASSRGQGSRGEQYF
TRBV5-1,TRBJ2-2,-,TRBD2,TGCGCCAGCAGCTTGTCGCCGGGGGGGCCGACCGGGGAGCTGTTTTTT,CASSLSPGGPTGELFF
TRBV6-8,TRBJ1-5,-,TRBD1,TGTGCCAGCAAACCCGACAGGGCCTCATATAGCAATCAGCCCCAGCATTTT,CASKPDRASYSNQPQHF
TRBV29-1,TRBJ1-1,-,-,TGCAGCGTTGAAGCGTGGGACCAGGGAGCTTTCTTT,CSVEAWDQGAFF
TRBV19,TRBJ2-1,-,TRBD2,TGTGCCAGTAGTATACAGTCTAGCGGACCGTACAATGAGCAGTTCTTC,CASSIQSSGPYNEQFF
TRBV6-8,TRBJ1-2,-,-,TGTGCCAGCTCTACGGGACCCAGCTATGGCTACACCTTC,CASSTGPSYGYTF
TRBV10-1,TRBJ2-3,-,-,TGCGCCAGCAGTGCCTCCGGCACAGATACGCAGTATTTT,CASSASGTDTQYF
TRBV5-1,TRBJ1-1,-,-,TGCGCCAGCAGCTTGCTAGGCCCAGCGGACACTGAAGCTTTCTTT,CASSLLGPADTEAFF
TRBV2,TRBJ1-2,-,-,TGTGCCAGCACCCTACAGGGAAACTATGGCTACACCTTC,CASTLQGNYGYTF
TRBV11-3,TRBJ2-1,-,-,TGTGCCAGCAGCGAAGGCGGTTCCCCCTACAATGAGCAGTTCTTC,CASSEGGSPYNEQFF
TRBV15,TRBJ1-2,-,-,TGTGCCACCCCTCTAATGTACCTCCCATATGGCTACACCTTC,CATPLMYLPYGYTF
TRBV5-1,TRBJ2-2,-,-,TGCGCCAGCAGCTTCGGTCAGGGAAAAGCCGGGGAGCTGTTTTTT,CASSFGQGKAGELFF
TRBV18,TRBJ1-5,-,-,TGTGCCAGCTCACAGGGGATCAGCAATCAGCCCCAGCATTTT,CASSQGISNQPQHF
TRBV5-1,TRBJ1-1,-,-,TGCGCCAGCAGCTTGAACCAGGTGGCGAACACTGAAGCTTTCTTT,CASSLNQVANTEAFF
TRBV7-6,TRBJ2-7,-,-,TGTGCCAGCAGCTCCCGACAGGTATCCTACGAGCAGTACTTC,CASSSRQVSYEQYF
TRBV2,TRBJ1-6,-,TRBD1,TGTGCCAGCACTGCCACAGGGGAGTCACCCCTCCACTTT,CASTATGESPLHF
TRBV30,TRBJ2-2,-,-,TGTGCCTGGAGGCGGGACTTCAACACCGGGGAGCTGTTTTTT,CAWRRDFNTGELFF
TRBV6-7,TRBJ2-3,-,-,TGTGCCAGCAAAAGCACAGATACGCAGTATTTT,CASKSTDTQYF
TRBV6-8,TRBJ2-3,once,TRBD2,TGTGCCAGCAGTTACTCGACTAGCGGGGGGGGACCGGGCACAGATACGCAGTATTTT,CASSYSTSGGGPGTDTQYF
TRBV11-3,TRBJ1-1,-,TRBD1,TGTGCCAGCAGCGGGGACAGGGCTGACACTGAAGCTTTCTTT,CASSGDRADTEAFF
TRBV28,TRBJ2-1,-,-,TGTGCCAGCAGAGCCGGGGGTCGCAATGAGCAGTTCTTC,CASRAGGRNEQFF
TRBV18,TRBJ1-3,few,TRBD1,TGTGCCAGCTCACCACGGACAGGCCTAGACTCTGGAAACACCATATATTTT,CASSPRTGLDSGNTIYF
TRBV6-8,TRBJ2-5,-,-,TGTGCCAGCAGGAAGAACGCTTTTCAAGAGACCCAGTACTTC,CASRKNAFQETQYF
TRBV6-8,TRBJ2-2,-,-,TGTGCCAGCAGCTCGGTCACCGGGGAGCTGTTTTTT,CASSSVTGELFF
TRBV19,TRBJ2-1,-,TRBD2,TGTGCCAGTAGTATAGGGCTAGCGGCCTACAATGAGCAGTTCTTC,CASSIGLAAYNEQFF
TRBV11-3,TRBJ1-1,-,TRBD1,TGTGCCAGCAGCCTTAGTACAGGGGCCCGTGAAGCTTTCTTT,CASSLSTGAREAFF
TRBV6-8,TRBJ1-5,-,-,TGTGCCAGCAGTAGTAAGGGAAGGGGTCAGCCCCAGCATTTT,CASSSKGRGQPQHF
TRBV30,TRBJ2-5,-,-,TGTGCCTGGAGCAGTTTAAGGGTCCAAGAGACCCAGTACTTC,CAWSSLRVQETQYF
TRBV6-1,TRBJ1-6,-,-,TGTGCCAGCAGTGAAGAATGGCAGGGTGGTTCACCCTTCCACTTT,CASSEEWQGGSPFHF
TRBV19,TRBJ2-3,-,-,TGTGCCAGTAGCCTAGACACCGAGGACGGGTTAGATACGCAGTATTTT,CASSLDTEDGLDTQYF
TRBV19,TRBJ2-5,-,-,TGTGCCAGTAGTCCCCAGGGTTGGCAAGAGACCCAGTACTTC,CASSPQGWQETQYF